The present entry profiles one T cell receptor beta chain with its context. Its antigen is currently not known. One base away there is no much larger clone; base qualities are not given. The cohort was made up of around 720 healthy bone marrow donors. At the time of sampling, every cohort member was nominally healthy, though immune exposures that went unrecorded were likely present. The donor was CMV seronegative and belonged to the group of 350 or so seronegative cohort members. Each donor provided a peripheral blood sample, and peripheral blood mononuclear cells were used for TCR beta sequencing. Genomic DNA extraction from the blood cell samples was performed with the Qiagen DNeasy Blood Extraction Kit. The data were taken from a study of cytomegalovirus exposure and HLA in healthy donors (dated 2017 in TCRdb). Turning to the overall study: In an earlier analysis of 587 of the donors, roughly 300 Gb of sequence data and 120 million or so unique TCR beta sequences from roughly 180 million T cells were reported. An early release that covered some 630 HLA-typed donors contained about 300 gigabases of sequencing data and around 80 million unique TCR sequences. Of the 398 genotyped donors, over 70% fell in the genetic ancestry cluster associated with self-reported Caucasian donors. The study was designed to test whether signatures of past pathogen exposure could be identified by cataloging public T cell receptors. The T cell repertoires of 666 subjects were profiled by immunosequencing and related to cytomegalovirus serostatus. In addition to the first cohort of 650 to 800 subjects, a separate validation cohort of 120 different subjects was used. To predict cytomegalovirus infection status, the study combined high-throughput TCR immunosequencing, statistical association of individual TCRs with disease status, and machine learning. A later analysis re-examined previously published TCR beta repertoires from just over 650 donors and added high-resolution HLA genotyping to investigate patterns of TCR occurrence. Rather than drawing on any new phenotypic data, the later analysis identified candidate immune exposures from TCR beta sequences and the way those sequences occurred across donors. An earlier analysis of 500 to 750 of the donors applied high-throughput TCR beta sequencing to assess whether each TCR beta V gene segment acted as functional or pseudogenic. Donor age, sex, ethnicity and CMV serostatus were compiled alongside the repertoire data. A later genetic analysis used genome-wide SNP genotypes for about 60% of the roughly 670 donors, treating that subset as a discovery cohort. Every discovery cohort repertoire had been produced on one sequencing platform. Both class I and class II loci were covered by HLA typing, at four-digit resolution. The number of donors typed differed by locus, with about 620-630 for A, B, C, DRB1 and DQB1, 522 for DQA1, over 600 for DPA1, and some 450 for DPB1. Roughly five DR-DQ haplotypes were handled as single units for association and clustering, since linkage in the cohort was strong. Among some 400 genotyped donors of the cohort, an average of roughly 230,000 unique TCR beta nucleotide sequences was sequenced per donor, of which roughly 17% were non-productive. Overall study outcomes, separate from this receptor: A later analysis found that TCR association rates varied across HLA loci, with DRB1 alleles showing the most associated TCRs and HLA-C alleles the fewest. Three of the identified cytomegalovirus-associated TCR beta chains were confirmed in vitro to be specific for cytomegalovirus antigens. The authors suggested that the approach could potentially be extended to other disease states and immunological phenotypes. The sequencing pipeline was judged likely to have produced a cluster of highly shared sequence variants as a technical artifact. In a later analysis, HLA-associated TCR beta chains showed more clonal expansion and lower generation probabilities than non-associated chains that were equally common. A further reported finding was that TCR beta sequences accurately predicted the HLA-A and HLA-B alleles for most subjects in the first cohort. Correlated functional status among segregating V segments might be attributable to linkage disequilibrium, but an unknown experimental factor could not be ruled out. About 15 rarely observed V segments, including chromosome 9 orphons, were excluded from the earlier analysis of a few hundred of the donors because counts were too low. In a later analysis, about 16,000 TCR beta sequences were associated with specific HLA alleles at a false discovery rate of 0.05. According to a later analysis, most CMV-associated TCR beta chains appeared to be HLA-restricted, and the HLA associations seemed to be driven largely by CMV exposure. For the cohort, immune exposure information was limited to CMV serostatus. Because some donors lacked HLA typing at each locus, the association tests relied only on the typed subset. An earlier analysis of approximately 500 of the donors showed that most TCR beta V segments appeared in productive rearrangements either about 90% or about 30% of the time, which broadly matched IMGT annotations. In a later analysis, several top co-occurrence clusters were reported to appear linked to parvovirus B19, influenza, CMV and Epstein-Barr virus. The cohort was sequenced for TCR beta chains only, and without alpha or paired-chain data the features that could be detected were limited. A total of 150 or so TCR beta chains were listed by the study as associated with cytomegalovirus. Some IMGT-functional V segments, including TRBV6-2 and TRBV6-3, could not be distinguished by the 87-base-pair reads and were therefore excluded. Most TCR sequences were seen in very few donors, while some public TCRs were found in many individuals. In both the original and validation cohorts, the classifier was reported to diagnose cytomegalovirus status with high specificity and sensitivity. Strong co-occurrence of HLA alleles, especially DR and DQ, made assigning TCR associations to individual alleles difficult. V-gene and J-gene trimming of TCR beta chains was associated with a missense DCLRE1C variant in a later genetic analysis, and the association was replicated in an independent cohort. The presence/absence analyses assumed that sequencing depth was roughly uniform across donors, and that assumption may not be true. In a later genetic analysis, fewer N-insertions in productive TCRs were reported among donors in an Asian-associated ancestry cluster than the approximately 710-donor mean.

The CDR3, from cysteine to phenylalanine, totals 14 residues. The entry retains the CDR3 DNA only, 42 bases that are in frame from base 1. Deletion took 6 bases off V and 1 base off J, with a span of 14 bases between the germline ends. In the germline V gene, CDR1 corresponds to SGHRS and CDR2 to YFSETQ. Libraries were made using the immunoSEQ multiplex PCR assay. For the multiplex PCR, a mixture combining 60 forward primers for TCR Vbeta segments and 13 reverse primers for TCR Jbeta segments was used. The CDR3 region of rearranged TCR beta genes was amplified from genomic DNA with a multiplex PCR assay. Amplified TCR beta libraries were sequenced as 87-base-pair reads on the Illumina HiSeq System. The source study handled its data this way. Across the 670 or so repertoires, a later analysis counted around 80 million unique TCR beta chains, roughly 11 million of which were shared by at least two donors. A nearest-neighbor algorithm error-corrected the raw reads and collapsed the reads into unique sequences, merging closely related sequences to remove PCR and sequencing errors. CDR3 sequences were aligned to IMGT reference sequences to assign V, D and J gene segments. For a sequence to be retained, a match of at least six nucleotides to both a V gene segment and a J gene segment was required. Rearrangements were called productive when the CDR3 lacked stop codons and stayed in frame with V and J; all others were non-productive. Following IMGT convention, CDR3 was defined as the stretch from the second conserved V-encoded cysteine up to the conserved J-encoded phenylalanine. Sequences without an unambiguous match to a single V gene segment were excluded from the earlier analysis of almost 600 of the donors. An earlier analysis of a few hundred of the donors classified V segments as functional when productive rearrangements were above 56.7% and as segregating when the standard deviation between donors was above 5%. A statistical classification framework was built to diagnose cytomegalovirus status from the catalog of TCR beta chain sequences. In a later analysis, V and J genes were assigned by comparing TCR nucleotide sequences against IMGT/GENE-DB human TR gene sequences. The TCRdist pipeline was used in a later analysis to assign CDR3 sequences and most-parsimonious VDJ recombination scenarios. A later analysis defined each TCR beta chain by its CDR3 amino acid sequence plus V-gene family, and excluded reads lacking a unique V-gene family. In a later analysis, 450 to 600 highly shared, low-generation-probability nucleotide sequences were removed to address suspected cross-contamination and a sequencing artifact. In a later analysis, a clonal expansion index was calculated for each public chain from normalized within-repertoire ranks of inferred template counts. In a later analysis, generation probabilities were computed using a VDJ recombination model fitted to out-of-frame rearrangements, and the results were checked against IGoR. Hypergeometric tests were used in a later analysis to score TCR-TCR, TCR-HLA and TCR-CMV co-occurrence, with a repertoire-size bias correction applied to the TCR pairs. A later analysis estimated false discovery rates by permuting HLA or CMV assignments 20 times. A later analysis grouped co-occurring TCRs with DBSCAN, adding TCRdist sequence similarity when clustering within HLA-allele-positive subsets. Co-occurrence clustering excluded repertoires with fewer than 30,000 or more than 120,000 public chains, plus five with anomalous nucleotide sharing. Imported from immuneACCESS, the table was reduced by TCRdb to in-frame sequences with V and J called. These copies leave out some clones; in studies compared against another copy, an unresolved V gene accounts for under half, and the cause of the remainder is not known. V, J and clone size were drawn from that table, and D and trimming were deduced from the DNA. The sample yields 75,000 to 95,000 clones; around 77% were counted once. The ten largest clones add up to 2.5% to 4% of the sample.

The clonotype comes from a man aged 45-65 years in good health and CMV-seronegative. Rearrangement joined TRBV5-1 to TRBJ2-7, with TRBD1 as a weak D call on 6 bases. The sample was PBMCs. The DNA reads as follows: TGCGCCAGCACCATACAGGGACCTTCCTACGAGCAGTACTTC. This translates into CASTIQGPSYEQYF.